The rows below give T cell receptor beta chains drawn from one sample of a study of cytotoxic CD8 clonotypes in ibrutinib-treated CLL. Method: immunoSEQ multiplex PCR; TCRdb's copy keeps in-frame clones and lacks some. The repertoire holds over 100,000 clones, 80% to 90% seen once, with about 2% in the top ten. The sequencing used PBMCs, collected after 24 months of ibrutinib treatment. The receptor source for this set is a human donor with chronic lymphocytic leukemia. Both conserved end residues are part of each CDR3. Fields, in order: J gene, clone size, D gene, V gene, CDR3 length, CDR3 protein, CDR3 DNA. The D gene is left open where the match is weak. Clone size is shown for a subset of rows, as once, few, many or a class of expanded clone.

>TRBJ2-1|NA|TRBD2|TRBV5-1|16
CASSYGGGGLFNEQFF
TGCGCCAGCAGCTACGGCGGGGGAGGGTTATTCAATGAGCAGTTCTTC
>TRBJ2-5|NA|TRBD2|TRBV9|16
CASSAYSGKYQETQYF
TGTGCCAGCAGCGCTTATAGCGGGAAGTACCAAGAGACCCAGTACTTC
>TRBJ1-6|NA|TRBD1|TRBV2|13
CASTGTGVSPLHF
TGTGCCAGCACCGGGACAGGGGTCTCACCCCTCCACTTT
>TRBJ1-1|NA|NA|TRBV7-6|15
CASSSLGTLNTEAFF
TGTGCCAGCAGCTCCCTCGGGACACTGAACACTGAAGCTTTCTTT
>TRBJ2-1|once|NA|TRBV27|13
CASRPQDTNEQFF
TGTGCCAGCAGGCCCCAGGATACTAATGAGCAGTTCTTC
>TRBJ1-5|NA|NA|TRBV5-6|15
CASSLSPEGNQPQHF
TGTGCCAGCAGCTTAAGTCCGGAGGGCAATCAGCCCCAGCATTTT
>TRBJ2-2|NA|NA|TRBV4-3|17
CASSQGYGTSNTGELFF
TGCGCCAGCAGCCAGGGGTATGGGACAAGTAACACCGGGGAGCTGTTTTTT
>TRBJ1-6|NA|TRBD1|TRBV4-2|16
CASSQDADRGNSPLHF
TGTGCCAGCAGCCAAGATGCGGACAGGGGTAATTCACCCCTCCACTTT
>TRBJ1-3|once|NA|TRBV6-1|14
CASSESGDGNTIYF
TGTGCCAGCAGTGAATCAGGCGACGGAAACACCATATATTTT
>TRBJ1-2|NA|NA|TRBV5-1|16
CASRTTLTQGAYGYTF
TGCGCCAGCAGAACCACGCTTACCCAGGGTGCCTATGGCTACACCTTC
>TRBJ2-2|NA|NA|TRBV30|15
CARTAVWGDTGELFF
TGTGCCCGGACCGCCGTCTGGGGGGACACCGGGGAGCTGTTTTTT
>TRBJ2-7|NA|NA|TRBV4-3|14
CASSQDASWAEQYF
TGCGCCAGCAGCCAAGATGCCTCCTGGGCCGAGCAGTACTTC
>TRBJ1-4|few|NA|TRBV7-2|14
CASSLTGTNEKLFF
TGTGCCAGCAGCCTCACAGGGACTAATGAAAAACTGTTTTTT
>TRBJ1-5|NA|NA|TRBV21-1|14
CASSLRDSNQPQHF
TGTGCCAGCAGCCTCCGGGATAGCAATCAGCCCCAGCATTTT
>TRBJ2-3|NA|TRBD2|TRBV6-1|15
CASTERTSGTDTQYF
TGTGCCAGCACTGAGAGGACTAGCGGCACAGATACGCAGTATTTT
>TRBJ1-1|NA|TRBD1|TRBV19|15
CASSPGTGGRAEAFF
TGTGCCAGTAGTCCCGGGACAGGGGGTCGCGCTGAAGCTTTCTTT
>TRBJ2-1|NA|NA|TRBV21-1|20
CASPEHAGLAGVSPVNEQFF
TGTGCCAGCCCCGAGCACGCGGGACTAGCGGGAGTTTCGCCGGTCAATGAGCAGTTCTTC
>TRBJ2-3|NA|NA|TRBV11-2|13
CASSFGYADTQYF
TGTGCCAGCAGCTTCGGCTACGCAGATACGCAGTATTTT
>TRBJ1-2|once|TRBD1|TRBV13|17
CASSKPTGRGSNYGYTF
TGTGCCAGCAGCAAGCCGACAGGGCGGGGGTCTAACTATGGCTACACCTTC
>TRBJ1-1|NA|NA|TRBV7-2|15
CASRTQGVGDTEAFF
TGTGCCAGCAGAACACAGGGCGTAGGGGACACTGAAGCTTTCTTT
>TRBJ2-7|NA|TRBD1|TRBV28|16
CASRTPWDRGTYEQYF
TGTGCCAGCCGAACCCCATGGGACAGGGGCACCTACGAGCAGTACTTC
>TRBJ2-1|once|NA|TRBV7-6|18
CASSLEPNAGPIYNEQFF
TGTGCCAGCAGCTTAGAACCCAATGCGGGGCCTATCTACAATGAGCAGTTCTTC
>TRBJ2-3|NA|NA|TRBV28|13
CALGVAGTDTQYF
TGTGCCCTCGGAGTAGCTGGAACAGATACGCAGTATTTT
>TRBJ1-6|many|TRBD1|TRBV4-3|15
CASSQGQGVNSPLHF
TGCGCCAGCAGCCAAGGACAGGGGGTTAATTCACCCCTCCACTTT
>TRBJ1-1|NA|TRBD1|TRBV18|15
CASSRRTGEETEAFF
TGTGCCAGCTCTCGACGGACAGGGGAGGAGACTGAAGCTTTCTTT
>TRBJ1-5|NA|TRBD1|TRBV28|16
CASSTGQGSNNQPQHF
TGTGCCAGCAGCACTGGACAGGGTTCGAACAATCAGCCCCAGCATTTT
>TRBJ2-6|NA|NA|TRBV4-2|19
CASSQDRTGRISGANVLTF
TGTGCCAGCAGCCAAGATCGAACGGGCAGGATCTCTGGGGCCAACGTCCTGACTTTC
>TRBJ2-3|once|NA|TRBV2|15
CASREQGTSTDTQYF
TGTGCCAGCAGGGAACAGGGTACCTCCACAGATACGCAGTATTTT
>TRBJ1-2|few|NA|TRBV7-9|14
CASSASWANYGYTF
TGTGCCAGCAGCGCTTCTTGGGCGAACTATGGCTACACCTTC
>TRBJ1-1|NA|NA|TRBV6-1|15
CASSEWAGVNTEAFF
TGTGCCAGCAGTGAATGGGCAGGAGTGAACACTGAAGCTTTCTTT
>TRBJ2-7|NA|NA|TRBV6-5|13
CASSYLQGYEQYF
TGTGCCAGCAGTTACCTACAGGGCTACGAGCAGTACTTC
>TRBJ1-1|NA|NA|TRBV6-6|14
CASSPGTVNTEAFF
TGTGCCAGCAGTCCCGGGACGGTGAACACTGAAGCTTTCTTT
>TRBJ2-2|NA|NA|TRBV12-5|13
CASGLSNTGELFF
TGTGCTAGTGGTTTGTCGAACACCGGGGAGCTGTTTTTT
>TRBJ1-5|NA|NA|TRBV19|11
CASGREQPQHF
TGTGCCAGTGGACGGGAGCAGCCCCAGCATTTT
>TRBJ1-4|NA|NA|TRBV9|16
CASSAGGRTTNEKLFF
TGTGCCAGCAGCGCCGGAGGCCGCACAACTAATGAAAAACTGTTTTTT
>TRBJ1-2|NA|TRBD1|TRBV2|15
CASSERGGTGVGYTF
TGTGCCAGCAGTGAAAGGGGGGGGACAGGGGTTGGCTACACCTTC
>TRBJ2-7|NA|NA|TRBV15|13
CATSRDKNYEQYF
TGTGCCACCAGCAGAGATAAAAACTACGAGCAGTACTTC
>TRBJ1-1|NA|TRBD1|TRBV19|15
CASSRGQGTYTEAFF
TGTGCCAGTAGTAGGGGACAGGGGACGTACACTGAAGCTTTCTTT
>TRBJ1-2|NA|TRBD1|TRBV25-1|14
CASSGTGGIYGYTF
TGTGCCAGCAGTGGAACAGGGGGCATCTATGGCTACACCTTC
>TRBJ1-6|NA|NA|TRBV7-2|14
CASSLFQGFSPLHF
TGTGCCAGCAGCTTATTTCAGGGGTTTTCACCCCTCCACTTT
>TRBJ1-1|few|NA|TRBV7-9|16
CASSPQGWALNTEAFF
TGTGCCAGCAGCCCACAGGGTTGGGCGTTGAACACTGAAGCTTTCTTT
>TRBJ1-1|NA|NA|TRBV6-1|14
CASSVQGGNTEAFF
TGTGCCAGCAGTGTACAAGGGGGGAACACTGAAGCTTTCTTT
>TRBJ2-7|NA|TRBD1|TRBV30|14
CAWRARTGVSEQYF
TGTGCCTGGAGGGCGAGGACAGGGGTGTCCGAGCAGTACTTC
>TRBJ2-7|many|NA|TRBV6-5|15
CASSYPRGTSYEQYF
TGTGCCAGCAGTTACCCGAGGGGGACGTCCTACGAGCAGTACTTC
>TRBJ2-7|NA|TRBD1|TRBV6-5|16
CASSYKVTGASYEQYF
TGTGCCAGCAGTTACAAGGTCACAGGGGCATCCTACGAGCAGTACTTC
>TRBJ1-1|NA|TRBD1|TRBV11-3|17
CASSLAPGQGAGTEAFF
TGTGCCAGCAGCTTAGCCCCCGGGCAGGGGGCAGGCACTGAAGCTTTCTTT
>TRBJ2-7|NA|TRBD1|TRBV6-5|13
CASSSGTVYEQYF
TGTGCCAGCAGCTCCGGGACAGTCTACGAGCAGTACTTC
>TRBJ1-1|NA|NA|TRBV18|14
CASSPGTANTEAFF
TGTGCCAGCTCACCAGGGACGGCGAACACTGAAGCTTTCTTT
>TRBJ2-7|once|NA|TRBV15|16
CATSRGTAGFSYEQYF
TGTGCCACCAGCAGAGGCACCGCGGGGTTCTCCTACGAGCAGTACTTC
>TRBJ2-7|NA|TRBD1|TRBV4-3|17
CASSQDLTGEQPYEQYF
TGCGCCAGCAGCCAAGATCTTACAGGGGAGCAACCCTACGAGCAGTACTTC
>TRBJ2-5|NA|NA|TRBV30|10
CAWSQETQYF
TGTGCCTGGTCGCAAGAGACCCAGTACTTC
>TRBJ2-3|few|TRBD2|TRBV18|15
CASSGTSGSTDTQYF
TGTGCCAGCTCCGGGACTAGCGGGAGCACAGATACGCAGTATTTT
>TRBJ1-2|few|NA|TRBV5-6|12
CASSLSSQVSTF
TGTGCCAGCAGCTTGAGTAGCCAAGTCTCCACCTTC
>TRBJ2-1|NA|TRBD2|TRBV29-1|14
CSVASSGSIDEQFF
TGCAGCGTTGCTTCTAGCGGGAGTATAGATGAGCAGTTCTTC
>TRBJ1-4|NA|NA|TRBV7-9|14
CASSLGRVKEKLFF
TGTGCCAGCAGCCTCGGCAGGGTAAAGGAAAAACTGTTTTTT
>TRBJ1-1|NA|NA|TRBV7-8|16
CASSLLGPLMNTEAFF
TGTGCCAGCAGCTTACTTGGACCGCTCATGAACACTGAAGCTTTCTTT
>TRBJ2-2|few|NA|TRBV10-3|14
CAISDLAATGELFF
TGTGCCATCAGTGATTTAGCCGCCACCGGGGAGCTGTTTTTT